These 27 T cell receptor beta chains originate from one sample sequenced in a study of T cells in tumors after PD-1 blockade. Generated by immunoSEQ multiplex PCR, the TCRdb table keeps only in-frame clones and is missing some. The table has tens of thousands of clones, roughly 77% seen once. This material consisted of PBMCs, taken before anti-PD-1 treatment. These receptors all stem from a human donor with basal cell carcinoma.

The CDR3 nucleotides are TGTGCCAGCAGCCAAGTCTCTAGCGGAGCGAACACCGGGGAGCTGTTTTTT. It translates to CASSQVSSGANTGELFF. This rearrangement joins TRBV5-6 to TRBJ2-2; 7 positions agree with TRBD2. Germline V lookup: CDR1 SGHDT, CDR2 YYEEEE. The J segment lost 0 bases and the V segment lost 4 bases, leaving 9 bases of the junction unmatched. The CDR3 consists of 17 residues.

The gene calls are TRBV10-3 and TRBJ2-1, with 11 bases identical to TRBD2. V lost 11 bases, J lost 7 bases, and 19 bases stayed unmatched. CDR3 size: 17 residues. Looked up from germline, CDR1 is ENHRY and CDR2 is SYGVKD. The CDR3 DNA is TGTGCCTCCACTGGGCTAGCGGGGGGCCCCGCGGGGAATGAGCAGTTCTTC. It codes for CASTGLAGGPAGNEQFF.

This clone appeared a single time. The rearrangement uses TRBV6-1 and TRBJ1-1, with 11 bases lining up with TRBD1. Germline V gene data show CDR1 as MNHNS and CDR2 as SASEGT. J gave up 6 bases and V 1 base, and 19 bases lay outside the gene matches. This CDR3 has 20 amino acids. The chain's CDR3 is CASSEVIAGQGGAGVSEAFF. The CDR3 DNA follows: TGTGCCAGCAGTGAAGTCATAGCGGGACAGGGGGGCGCGGGAGTTTCTGAAGCTTTCTTT.

The rearrangement joins TRBV2 to TRBJ1-1; D may be TRBD1 (6 bases). Germline loops: CDR1 SNHLY, CDR2 FYNNEI. CDR3 length: 14 amino acids. V lost 3 bases, J lost 1 base, and 9 bases lay in between. The CDR3, as DNA: TGTGCCAGCAGTGACGGGGGCAAGAACACTGAAGCTTTCTTT. Translated, it gives CASSDGGKNTEAFF. Full variable domain (outside the CDR3, taken from reference TRBV2 and TRBJ1-1): EPEVTQTPSHQVTQMGQEVILRCVPISNHLYFYWYRQILGQKVEFLVSFYNNEISEKSEIFDDQFSVERPDGSNFTLKIRSTKLEDSAMYFCASSDGGKNTEAFFGQGTRLTVV.

V and J are TRBV15 and TRBJ2-5; D may be TRBD1 or TRBD2 (5 bases each). The CDR3 runs to 14 residues. With 5 bases removed from V and 2 bases from J, the gap between germline ends came to 12 bases. Germline V CDR1 and CDR2: LNHNV, YYDKDF (reference sequence). CDR3: CATSYGTEQETQYF. The CDR3, as DNA: TGTGCCACCAGCTATGGGACGGAGCAAGAGACCCAGTACTTC. Drawing the rest from reference TRBV15 and TRBJ2-5, the complete variable domain is DAMVIQNPRYQVTQFGKPVTLSCSQTLNHNVMYWYQQKSSQAPKLLFHYYDKDFNNEADTPDNFQSRRPNTSFCFLDIRSPGLGDTAMYLCATSYGTEQETQYFGPGTRLLVL.

The chain combines TRBV9 with TRBJ2-1; 11 bases map to TRBD2. The germline V gene encodes CDR1 SGDLS and CDR2 YYNGEE. Trimming took 4 bases from V and 10 from J; bases not matched to a gene: 13. The CDR3 consists of 16 residues. The CDR3 region has the DNA TGTGCCAGCAGCCCTAGACTAGCGGGGACTTCGATGGAGCAGTTCTTC. Translating gives CASSPRLAGTSMEQFF.

J is TRBJ1-1 and V is TRBV6-5; D unresolved. The length of the CDR3 is 14 residues. Per germline, CDR1 MNHEY and CDR2 SVGAGI. Trimming took 5 bases from V and 3 from J, leaving 13 bases between them. In nucleotides, the CDR3 is TGTGCCAGCAGTAACCGGGTTGGGGACACTGAAGCTTTCTTT. Its protein is CASSNRVGDTEAFF.

The rearrangement uses TRBV19 and TRBJ1-6; the D is unclear. Germline CDR1 is LNHDA and CDR2 is SQIVND (reference sequence). The CDR3 covers 16 residues. The V end was cut by 3 bases, the J end by 0 bases, with 9 bases between. DNA for the CDR3: TGTGCCAGTAGTATTGGGGTTAACTCCTATAATTCACCCCTCCACTTT. Translated: CASSIGVNSYNSPLHF.

The CDR3 bases are TGTGCCAGCAGGTTTAACTCTGGAAACACCATATATTTT. It yields the protein CASRFNSGNTIYF. The V call is TRBV14, the J call TRBJ1-3; no definite D call. There are 13 residues in the CDR3. The V and J ends lost 6 bases and 0 bases respectively, with 6 bases between them. Germline assignment: CDR1 SGHDN and CDR2 FVKESK. The full variable domain, in which reference TRBV14 and TRBJ1-3 provide the parts outside the CDR3, is EAGVTQFPSHSVIEKGQTVTLRCDPISGHDNLYWYRRVMGKEIKFLLHFVKESKQDESGMPNNRFLAERTGGTYSTLKVQPAELEDSGVYFCASRFNSGNTIYFGEGSWLTVV.

The chain has TRBV2 and TRBJ1-3; D is unresolved. Germline V gene lookup returns CDR1 SNHLY and CDR2 FYNNEI. The CDR3 consists of 12 residues. V dropped 7 bases and J dropped 4 bases, with 8 bases sitting between them. The CDR3 is CASKAGGNTIYF. Here the CDR3 DNA reads TGTGCCAGCAAGGCGGGCGGAAACACCATATATTTT.

The chain carries TRBV29-1 and TRBJ1-1; possibly TRBD1 for D (6 bases). V was trimmed by 4 bases and J by 9 bases, leaving 15 bases between them. The CDR3 totals 12 residues. Germline lookup yields CDR1 SQVTM and CDR2 ANQGSEA. Written as DNA, the CDR3 is TGCAGCGTTGTAGGCGGGGGGGCCCAAGCTTTCTTT. It specifies CSVVGGGAQAFF.

The chain employs TRBV15 and TRBJ1-3; D remains unclear. The CDR3 has 14 residues. V was pared by 0 bases and J by 4 bases, with 7 bases between. Germline V gene sequence: CDR1 LNHNV, CDR2 YYDKDF (reference sequence). The chain's CDR3 is CATSRETAGNTIYF. DNA of the CDR3: TGTGCCACCAGCAGAGAAACAGCGGGAAACACCATATATTTT.

This chain links TRBV18 with TRBJ1-5; weak D call: TRBD1 (5 bases). Germline V gives CDR1 KGHSH, CDR2 LQKENI. This CDR3 contains 14 residues. V lost 4 bases and J lost 2, with 9 bases in between. CDR3 bases: TGTGCCAGCTCACGGGGGACCGGCAATCAGCCCCAGCATTTT. Its translation: CASSRGTGNQPQHF.

This clone showed up just a few times. J is TRBJ1-1 and V is TRBV20-1, with a weak D call TRBD1 (6 bases). CDR1 is DFQATT, CDR2 SNEGSKA, per germline (reference sequence). The CDR3 consists of 11 residues. The V and J ends lost 8 bases and 1 base respectively, with 8 bases between them. The DNA of the CDR3 is TGCAGTCAGGGGAGGAACACTGAAGCTTTCTTT. This codes for CSQGRNTEAFF.

The chain has TRBV6-5 and TRBJ1-4; the D gene is possibly TRBD1 (6 bases). Trimming took 6 bases from V and 3 from J, leaving 14 bases between them. The CDR3 is 15 residues long. The germline V gene has CDR1 MNHEY and CDR2 SVGAGI. CDR3 nucleotide sequence: TGTGCCAGCAGCCCGACAGGCGTTGCTAATGAAAAACTGTTTTTT. Translation gives CASSPTGVANEKLFF.

The gene calls are TRBV2 and TRBJ2-7, with 7 bases aligning to TRBD2. The germline CDR1 and CDR2 sequences are SNHLY and FYNNEI. This CDR3 contains 13 residues. V was clipped by 7 bases and J by 4 bases; unmatched bases: 7. Written as DNA, the CDR3 is TGTGCCAGCACCGGGAGGAGAATATACGAGCAGTACTTC. Its protein product is CASTGRRIYEQYF.

The J gene is TRBJ2-3, the V gene TRBV27; 10 nucleotides match TRBD2. Germline V gene data show CDR1 as MNHEY and CDR2 as SMNVEV (reference sequence). Unmatched junction bases numbered 9, after V lost 5 bases and J lost 4 bases. CDR3 length equals 16 residues. The CDR3 nucleotides are TGTGCCAGCAGTCCGACACTCAGCGGGGGGGCAGATACGCAGTATTTT. Translating gives CASSPTLSGGADTQYF.

This clone was counted a single time. The J gene is TRBJ1-5, the V gene TRBV6-6; 7 bases align to TRBD1. V was clipped by 6 bases and J by 2 bases; unmatched bases: 4. CDR1 and CDR2 (germline): MNHNY, SVGAGI (reference sequence). This CDR3 spans 14 amino acids. The CDR3 region is CASRITGGNQPQHF. The CDR3 nucleotides read TGTGCCAGCAGAATAACAGGGGGCAATCAGCCCCAGCATTTT.

The chain employs TRBV6-5 and TRBJ2-7; tentatively, D is TRBD1 or TRBD2 (5 bases each). The V gene's germline CDR1 is MNHEY and CDR2 SVGAGI. The CDR3 sequence is 14 residues long. V lost 8 bases, J lost 7 bases, and 21 bases lay in between. The CDR3 DNA sequence: TGTGCCAGCTTCTTCCGGGACCGACGGTCTGAGCAGTACTTC. It specifies CASFFRDRRSEQYF.

The rearrangement joins TRBV9 to TRBJ2-2; D tentatively fits TRBD1 or TRBD2 (5 bases each). The CDR3 has 15 amino acids. The V end lost 4 bases, the J end lost 3 bases, and 13 bases lay between the germline ends. Germline CDR1 SGDLS, CDR2 YYNGEE. CDR3 amino acids: CASSPRGGYTGELFF. The CDR3 region has the DNA TGTGCCAGCAGCCCTCGGGGCGGCTACACCGGGGAGCTGTTTTTT.

The J gene is TRBJ2-1, the V gene TRBV4-1; D gene uncertain. Trimming took 0 bases from V and 0 from J, leaving 12 bases between them. The CDR3 is 17 amino acids. The germline V gene encodes CDR1 MGHRA and CDR2 YSYEKL. CDR3 DNA: TGCGCCAGCAGCCAAGAACAAGGGTCAAGCTCCTACAATGAGCAGTTCTTC. This translates into CASSQEQGSSSYNEQFF.

The rearrangement links TRBV7-9 to TRBJ1-4; TRBD1 agrees at 8 bases. From germline, CDR1 is SEHNR and CDR2 FQNEAQ (reference sequence). The junction had 14 bases not matched to a gene; V was cut back by 5 bases and J by 6 bases. The CDR3 length is 17 residues. CDR3 nucleotide sequence: TGTGCCAGCAGCCCTCGACAGGGGTTGATGGGGGATGAAAAACTGTTTTTT. Translated: CASSPRQGLMGDEKLFF.

Here the CDR3 reads CSVARDLRYNEQYF. CDR3 bases: TGCAGCGTTGCCCGGGACTTAAGGTACAACGAGCAGTACTTC. This rearrangement joins TRBV29-1 to TRBJ2-7, with a weak D call TRBD2 (6 bases). With 4 bases removed from V and 5 bases from J, the gap between germline ends came to 18 bases. CDR1 and CDR2 (germline): SQVTM, ANQGSEA. This CDR3 has 14 amino acids.

The V and J genes are TRBV6-1 and TRBJ2-5, with a tentative D call TRBD1 (6 bases). This CDR3 region has 17 residues. The ends were cut back, 0 bases at V and 5 bases at J, with 19 bases in the middle. CDR1 is MNHNS, CDR2 SASEGT, per germline. The CDR3 region has the DNA TGTGCCAGCAGTGAAGCCCCCCTCGCAGGGGAGAGGGAGACCCAGTACTTC. Translated: CASSEAPLAGERETQYF.

The chain is built from TRBV5-4 and TRBJ1-6, with D perhaps TRBD1 (6 bases). This CDR3 is built from 16 residues. Trimming pared 0 bases from V and 10 bases from J, leaving 17 bases between. CDR1 and CDR2 (germline): SGHNT, YYREEE (reference sequence). CDR3 sequence: CASSLAGGAQGSPLHF. The CDR3 coding sequence is TGTGCCAGCAGCTTGGCCGGGGGGGCGCAGGGCTCACCCCTCCACTTT.

This chain connects TRBV6-1 to TRBJ2-1; D remains ambiguous. Germline values: CDR1 MNHNS, CDR2 SASEGT. V lost 8 bases and J 4 bases, leaving 12 bases between the germline ends. The CDR3 consists of 13 residues. As DNA, the CDR3 is TGTGCCAGCGAAGGGCCAAAATACAATGAGCAGTTCTTC. Its translation: CASEGPKYNEQFF.

The chain's CDR3 is CASSLEGTVMAGELFF. DNA of the CDR3: TGTGCCAGCAGCTTAGAGGGGACAGTTATGGCCGGGGAGCTGTTTTTT. The chain has TRBV7-2 and TRBJ2-2; TRBD1 matches 7 bases. The CDR3 covers 16 residues. Germline CDR1 SGHTA, CDR2 FQGNSA. V gave up 1 base and J gave up 6 bases; unmatched junction bases: 8.